These 9 T cell receptor beta chains originate from one sample sequenced in a study of graft-versus-host responses after intestinal transplantation. These receptors' targets are unknown. Assay: immunoSEQ multiplex PCR; the TCRdb copy retains only in-frame clones and omits some. The profile shows about 94,000 clones, 91% of them singletons. This specimen was unstimulated CD8+ T cells sorted from spleen or lymph node cells, taken before intestinal transplant. The receptors were gathered from a human donor who received an intestinal transplant.

The chain couples TRBV14 to TRBJ1-2, with TRBD1 as a possible D gene (5 bases). V lost 1 base and J lost 4, with 13 bases in between. The germline V gene has CDR1 SGHDN and CDR2 FVKESK. The CDR3 runs to 15 residues. This chain's CDR3 is CASSQGRGAGYGYTF. In nucleotides, the CDR3 is TGTGCCAGCAGCCAAGGAAGGGGCGCCGGCTATGGCTACACCTTC.

The gene calls are TRBV9 and TRBJ2-7, with unresolved D. V gave up 2 bases and J gave up 0 bases, with 6 bases separating them. CDR1 is SGDLS, CDR2 YYNGEE, per germline. This CDR3 contains 13 residues. CDR3 sequence (DNA): TGTGCCAGCAGCGTGAGGCCCTCCTACGAGCAGTACTTC. Protein: CASSVRPSYEQYF.

The rearrangement joins TRBV30 to TRBJ1-1; 10 bases agree with TRBD1. The CDR3 is made up of 13 amino acids. Unmatched junction bases numbered 10, after V lost 8 bases and J lost 7 bases. Germline V lookup: CDR1 GTSNPN, CDR2 SVGIG (reference sequence). This chain's CDR3 is CAGIDRGRFEAFF. The CDR3 DNA is TGTGCCGGGATAGACAGGGGGCGCTTTGAAGCTTTCTTT. Drawing the rest from reference TRBV30 and TRBJ1-1, the complete variable domain is SQTIHQWPATLVQPVGSPLSLECTVEGTSNPNLYWYRQAAGRGLQLLFYSVGIGQISSEVPQNLSASRPQDRQFILSSKKLLLSDSGFYLCAGIDRGRFEAFFGQGTRLTVV.

The CDR3 here is CASRDISWGGNEKLFF. The CDR3 bases are TGTGCCAGCAGGGACATTAGTTGGGGGGGTAATGAAAAACTGTTTTTT. The V call is TRBV9, the J call TRBJ1-4; D is perhaps TRBD1 (5 bases). The V end was cut by 5 bases, the J end by 4 bases, with 18 bases between. This CDR3 is built from 16 residues. Germline-derived CDR1 and CDR2 are SGDLS and YYNGEE. Filled out from reference TRBV9 and TRBJ1-4, the complete variable domain reads DSGVTQTPKHLITATGQRVTLRCSPRSGDLSVYWYQQSLDQGLQFLIQYYNGEERAKGNILERFSAQQFPDLHSELNLSSLELGDSALYFCASRDISWGGNEKLFFGSGTQLSVL.

The chain links TRBV11-2 to TRBJ2-3; TRBD1 aligns across 8 bases. In germline, CDR1 is SGHAT, CDR2 FQNNGV. Trimming took 7 bases from V and 9 from J; bases not matched to a gene: 15. This CDR3 spans 15 amino acids. As DNA, the CDR3 is TGTGCCAGCAACTCCGAACAGGGGGTTTTTGGAACGCAGTATTTT. Translated: CASNSEQGVFGTQYF.

This rearrangement joins TRBV28 to TRBJ2-7; tentatively, D is TRBD1 (5 bases). The CDR3 length is 16 residues. V lost 5 bases and J lost 0, with 17 bases in between. The V gene's germline CDR1 is MDHEN and CDR2 SYDVKM. Here the CDR3 reads CASSPLTVFTSYEQYF. DNA of the CDR3: TGTGCCAGCAGTCCATTGACAGTTTTTACCTCCTACGAGCAGTACTTC.

This chain joins TRBV30 and TRBJ2-7; 8 nucleotides align to TRBD2. V trimming: 3 bases; J trimming: 0 bases; junction bases outside the gene matches: 7. CDR3 length: 15 amino acids. Germline V lookup: CDR1 GTSNPN, CDR2 SVGIG (reference sequence). In DNA form, the CDR3 reads TGTGCCTGGAGCATAATGACTAGCGCCTCCTACGAGCAGTACTTC. Its protein is CAWSIMTSASYEQYF.

This sequence joins TRBV27 and TRBJ1-2; 7 nucleotides match TRBD1. Looked up from germline, CDR1 is MNHEY and CDR2 is SMNVEV (reference sequence). V shed 5 bases, J shed 4 bases, and the junction held 4 bases outside the gene matches. The CDR3 is made up of 13 amino acids. CDR3 nucleotides: TGTGCCAGCAGTATCAGGGGGACCTATGGCTACACCTTC. This gives the protein CASSIRGTYGYTF.

The chain joins TRBV6-1 to TRBJ1-1; 9 bases map to TRBD1. Germline CDR1 MNHNS, CDR2 SASEGT. The CDR3 spans 15 residues. The V and J ends lost 4 bases and 4 bases, in that order; junction bases with no gene match: 7. The CDR3 nucleotides are TGTGCCAGCAGTGTCCACAGGGGGCTAGTCACTGAAGCTTTCTTT. Its translation: CASSVHRGLVTEAFF.